The entry below describes one T cell receptor beta chain. Its antigen is as yet unknown. CDR1 and CDR2 from the germline V gene are SGHTA and FQGTGA. The CDR3 is 14 amino acids. J was trimmed by 5 bases and V by 6 bases; bases with no gene match: 9. Donors likely had unrecorded immune exposures despite being nominally healthy when sampled. The PCR used 60 Vbeta and 13 Jbeta primers. Sequenced by immunoSEQ multiplex PCR; TCRdb stores in-frame clones only, minus some. The sample has 110,000 to 150,000 clones, about 76% seen once; the top ten hold under 4.5%. The data belong to a study of cytomegalovirus exposure and HLA in healthy donors. Study-wide background: An earlier analysis found 100 million or so unique TCR beta sequences from approximately 200 million T cells. Caucasian-associated ancestry cluster membership applied to about 80% of several hundred genotyped donors.

Points from the study as a whole: Indistinguishable V segments such as TRBV6-2 and TRBV6-3 were excluded.

V gene TRBV7-3 combines with J gene TRBJ2-7; the match to TRBD1 covers 8 bases. The sequence was collected from a man aged 18 to 30 in good health and CMV-seronegative. The specimen sequenced was PBMCs. The CDR3 DNA reads TGTGCCAGCAGTCGGAACAGGGGGACCCACGAGCAGTACTTC. It encodes CASSRNRGTHEQYF.